Below, 26 T cell receptor beta chains from the same sample are listed, as sequenced in a study of T-cell memory formation after mild COVID-19. MiXCR was run by TCRdb on the 5' RACE reads, yielding one entry per CDR3 protein. This sample has under 350,000 distinct CDR3 sequences, with around 15% found just once. Sequences were obtained from PBMCs or a T cell subset sorted from them (not recorded which). Every receptor here comes from a man younger than 35 who had mild COVID-19 (a few samples of this study predate the infection). Cell type and time point are not known.

The chain links TRBV3-1 to TRBJ1-2; 7 bases match TRBD1. CDR1 is LGHDT, CDR2 YNNKEL, per germline (reference sequence). V lost 4 bases and J lost 2; bases outside the gene matches: 10. The CDR3 runs 16 residues. The CDR3 region has the DNA TGTGCCAGCAGCCCCCGTACGGGACAGACCAACTATGGCTACACCTTC. This encodes CASSPRTGQTNYGYTF.

The chain couples TRBV5-1 to TRBJ2-5; tentatively, D is TRBD1 (7 bases). This CDR3 has 15 residues. The V and J ends lost 5 bases and 5 bases respectively, with 19 bases between them. Per the germline V gene, CDR1 is SGHRS and CDR2 is YFSETQ. This CDR3 reads CASRIPSGGLETQYF. The CDR3 nucleotides are TGCGCCAGCAGGATCCCATCAGGGGGGCTTGAGACCCAGTACTTC.

There are a few counts of this clonotype. The chain carries TRBV5-5 and TRBJ2-7, with D maybe TRBD1 (5 bases). V lost 4 bases and J 4 bases, leaving 24 bases between the germline ends. Germline V lookup: CDR1 SGHKS, CDR2 YYEKEE (reference sequence). The CDR3 covers 17 residues. As DNA, the CDR3 is TGTGCCAGCAGCCCCAAAACAGGTTCCACTGGGCCTTACGAGCAGTACTTC. Residues: CASSPKTGSTGPYEQYF.

This rearrangement joins TRBV5-1 to TRBJ2-1; D may be TRBD1 (6 bases). V was clipped by 4 bases and J by 8 bases, with 16 bases between them. The germline V gene encodes CDR1 SGHRS and CDR2 YFSETQ. The CDR3 covers 14 residues. The CDR3 region is CASSAGTLGDEQFF. In DNA form, the CDR3 reads TGCGCCAGCAGCGCCGGGACACTTGGCGATGAGCAGTTCTTC.

V is TRBV19 and J is TRBJ1-5; D is perhaps TRBD1 (6 bases). Germline V gene data show CDR1 as LNHDA and CDR2 as SQIVND (reference sequence). V lost 1 base, J lost 6 bases, and 16 bases lay in between. CDR3 length: 16 residues. The CDR3 coding sequence is TGTGCCAGTAGTATAGTTTGGACAGCGGACGGTCAGCCCCAGCATTTT. This gives the protein CASSIVWTADGQPQHF. The full variable domain, its missing parts supplied by reference TRBV19 and TRBJ1-5, is DGGITQSPKYLFRKEGQNVTLSCEQNLNHDAMYWYRQDPGQGLRLIYYSQIVNDFQKGDIAEGYSVSREKKESFPLTVTSAQKNPTAFYLCASSIVWTADGQPQHFGDGTRLSIL.

The V and J genes are TRBV7-6 and TRBJ1-1, with 7 bases lining up with TRBD1. Trimming removed 5 bases from V and 0 bases from J; junction bases left unmatched: 6. The CDR3 runs to 15 residues. CDR1 is SGHVS, CDR2 FNYEAQ, per germline. CDR3 in amino acids: CASSARQGLNTEAFF. CDR3 coding DNA: TGTGCCAGCAGCGCCAGACAGGGACTGAACACTGAAGCTTTCTTT.

CDR3 bases: TGTGCCAGCAGTTACCGGCCCGCTGGGCGGGGGGGACTAACAGATACGCAGTATTTT. Its translation: CASSYRPAGRGGLTDTQYF. This chain connects TRBV6-2 or TRBV6-3 to TRBJ2-3, with 9 bases identical to TRBD2. Germline CDR1 reads MNHEY; CDR2 reads SVGEGT. This CDR3 comprises 19 residues. V lost 2 bases to trimming and J lost 3 bases; unmatched junction nucleotides: 15.

This clonotype was recorded a few times. The genes are TRBV7-9 and TRBJ2-3, with 10 bases that match TRBD1. The V gene's germline CDR1 is SEHNR and CDR2 FQNEAQ (reference sequence). The CDR3 is 15 amino acids. V was pared by 3 bases and J by 4 bases, with 4 bases of the junction left unmatched. Here the CDR3 DNA reads TGTGCCAGCAGCTTCGGGGACAGGGGTGCAGATACGCAGTATTTT. Translated: CASSFGDRGADTQYF.

A few counts support this clonotype. The V gene is TRBV4-2, the J gene TRBJ2-7; D perhaps matches TRBD1 (5 bases). Per the germline V gene, CDR1 is LGHNA and CDR2 is YNFKEQ. The CDR3 totals 14 residues. V was pared by 0 bases and J by 6 bases, with 12 bases between. CDR3 loop: CASSQEGRNGEQYF. CDR3 bases: TGTGCCAGCAGCCAAGAGGGGCGGAATGGCGAGCAGTACTTC.

This clonotype was counted a few times. The CDR3, as DNA: TGTGCCAGCAGTTTCCGCCGACAGAGGGACTATGGCTACACCTTC. As protein: CASSFRRQRDYGYTF. This chain connects TRBV12-3 or TRBV12-4 to TRBJ1-2; D might be TRBD1 (5 bases). The CDR3 has 15 residues. The V end was cut by 3 bases, the J end by 3 bases, with 14 bases between.

V usage is TRBV12-3 or TRBV12-4 and J usage is TRBJ2-6; TRBD1 matches 9 bases. The V and J ends lost 11 bases and 1 base, in that order; junction bases with no gene match: 12. This CDR3 contains 17 residues. CDR3 sequence (DNA): TGTGCCTCACACGCGGGACAGGGTTTTTCTGGGGCCAACGTCCTGACTTTC. The encoded protein is CASHAGQGFSGANVLTF.

The gene calls are TRBV11-2 and TRBJ2-5; 7 positions match TRBD2. CDR1 and CDR2 from the germline V gene are SGHAT and FQNNGV. The J segment lost 1 base and the V segment lost 4 bases, leaving 3 bases of the junction unmatched. This CDR3 spans 14 amino acids. CDR3 nucleotides: TGTGCCAGCAGCTCGTGGACTAGCCAAGAGACCCAGTACTTC. Translation gives CASSSWTSQETQYF.

This chain joins TRBV4-2 and TRBJ2-1, with TRBD1 as a possible D gene (6 bases). With 0 bases removed from V and 6 bases from J, the gap between germline ends came to 15 bases. The CDR3 contains 16 residues. From germline, CDR1 is LGHNA and CDR2 YNFKEQ. CDR3 sequence: CASSQENRVGRNEQFF. DNA for the CDR3: TGTGCCAGCAGCCAAGAAAACAGGGTAGGCCGCAATGAGCAGTTCTTC.

The genes are TRBV29-1 and TRBJ2-3, with a tentative D call TRBD2 (5 bases). Trimming removed 4 bases from V and 0 bases from J, with 11 bases in between. Germline loops: CDR1 SQVTM, CDR2 ANQGSEA. The CDR3 sequence is 14 residues long. The CDR3 loop reads CSVGAGVSTDTQYF. The CDR3 DNA sequence: TGCAGCGTTGGGGCCGGGGTGAGCACAGATACGCAGTATTTT.

The V and J genes are TRBV6-2 or TRBV6-3 and TRBJ2-7, with 7 bases identical to TRBD2. CDR3 length: 15 amino acids. The V gene end was trimmed by 5 bases and the J gene end by 2 bases; junction bases not matched to a gene: 9. Germline loops: CDR1 MNHEY, CDR2 SVGEGT. CDR3 residues: CASSPQLAAPYEQYF. The CDR3 DNA reads TGTGCCAGCAGTCCCCAGCTAGCGGCCCCCTACGAGCAGTACTTC.

Only a few counts were recorded for this clonotype. The genes are TRBV13 and TRBJ1-2; 8 bases fit TRBD1. The CDR3 runs to 14 residues. V dropped 4 bases and J dropped 2; count of bases not matched to a gene: 3. Per the germline V gene, CDR1 is PRHDT and CDR2 is FYEKMQ (reference sequence). CDR3 loop: CASSSGTGNYGYTF. The CDR3 DNA reads TGTGCCAGCAGCTCTGGGACAGGCAACTATGGCTACACCTTC. Full variable domain (remainder filled in from reference TRBV13 and TRBJ1-2): AAGVIQSPRHLIKEKRETATLKCYPIPRHDTVYWYQQGPGQDPQFLISFYEKMQSDKGSIPDRFSAQQFSDYHSELNMSSLELGDSALYFCASSSGTGNYGYTFGSGTRLTVV.

This clonotype has just a few counts. This rearrangement joins TRBV5-1 to TRBJ1-2, with unresolved D. There are 13 residues in the CDR3. Germline values: CDR1 SGHRS, CDR2 YFSETQ. The V end was cut by 2 bases, the J end by 4 bases, with 9 bases between. CDR3 protein: CASSFGQAYGYTF. In DNA, the CDR3 is TGCGCCAGCAGCTTCGGGCAGGCCTATGGCTACACCTTC. Looking up the rest from reference TRBV5-1 and TRBJ1-2 gives the full variable domain: KAGVTQTPRYLIKTRGQQVTLSCSPISGHRSVSWYQQTPGQGLQFLFEYFSETQRNKGNFPGRFSGRQFSNSRSEMNVSTLELGDSALYLCASSFGQAYGYTFGSGTRLTVV.

The V and J genes are TRBV7-2 and TRBJ2-7; D gene ambiguous. The CDR3 runs 14 residues. The V gene lost 0 bases and the J gene lost 5 bases, with 11 bases spanning the gap. Germline loops: CDR1 SGHTA, CDR2 FQGNSA. CDR3 sequence reads: CASSLALKSHEQYF. The CDR3 nucleotides read TGTGCCAGCAGCTTAGCGCTAAAATCCCACGAGCAGTACTTC.

This chain uses TRBV3-1 with TRBJ2-7, with unresolved D. Germline-derived CDR1 and CDR2 are LGHDT and YNNKEL (reference sequence). The V gene lost 0 bases and the J gene lost 0 bases, with 6 bases spanning the gap. The CDR3 is 14 residues long. CDR3 nucleotide sequence: TGTGCCAGCAGCCAAGATTATAACTCCTACGAGCAGTACTTC. It is translated as CASSQDYNSYEQYF.

V usage is TRBV30 and J usage is TRBJ2-2, with D possibly TRBD1 on 6 matching bases. The germline V and J ends were trimmed by 3 bases and 3 bases, with 8 bases remaining between them. This CDR3 is built from 13 residues. Germline lookup yields CDR1 GTSNPN and CDR2 SVGIG (reference sequence). The CDR3 region has the DNA TGTGCCTGGAGGGGGGCCCACACCGGGGAGCTGTTTTTT. Its protein product is CAWRGAHTGELFF. The full variable domain, its missing parts supplied by reference TRBV30 and TRBJ2-2, is SQTIHQWPATLVQPVGSPLSLECTVEGTSNPNLYWYRQAAGRGLQLLFYSVGIGQISSEVPQNLSASRPQDRQFILSSKKLLLSDSGFYLCAWRGAHTGELFFGEGSRLTVL.

This rearrangement joins TRBV14 to TRBJ1-2, with TRBD1 identical over 8 bases. The CDR3 loop spans 16 amino acids. V shed 2 bases, J shed 7 bases, and the junction held 12 bases outside the gene matches. CDR1 is SGHDN, CDR2 FVKESK, per germline. The CDR3 spells CASSQISGGRSSGYTF. In DNA form, the CDR3 reads TGTGCCAGCAGCCAAATCTCAGGGGGCAGATCGAGTGGCTACACCTTC. Filled out from reference TRBV14 and TRBJ1-2, the complete variable domain reads EAGVTQFPSHSVIEKGQTVTLRCDPISGHDNLYWYRRVMGKEIKFLLHFVKESKQDESGMPNNRFLAERTGGTYSTLKVQPAELEDSGVYFCASSQISGGRSSGYTFGSGTRLTVV.

The chain recombines TRBV24-1 with TRBJ2-3; 7 nucleotides agree with TRBD1. J gave up 4 bases and V 3 bases, and 3 bases lay outside the gene matches. Germline V gene sequence: CDR1 KGHDR, CDR2 SFDVKD. CDR3 length: 14 amino acids. CDR3 nucleotide sequence: TGTGCCACCAGTGATCCAGGGGGAGCAGATACGCAGTATTTT. As protein: CATSDPGGADTQYF.

This clonotype turned up a few times. The chain couples TRBV7-9 to TRBJ2-7; 9 bases agree with TRBD1. CDR3 length: 13 amino acids. V lost 3 bases and J lost 7; bases outside the gene matches: 4. CDR1 and CDR2 from the germline V gene are SEHNR and FQNEAQ (reference sequence). The CDR3 DNA reads as TGTGCCAGCAGCTTTACAGGGGGCGGTGAGCAGTACTTC. Its protein product is CASSFTGGGEQYF.

The rearrangement joins TRBV7-3 to TRBJ1-1; no reliable D call. This CDR3 region has 13 residues. V gave up 3 bases and J gave up 1 base, with 6 bases separating them. Germline V CDR1 and CDR2: SGHTA, FQGTGA. The CDR3 DNA is TGTGCCAGCAGCTTCGACGAGAACACTGAAGCTTTCTTT. The encoded protein is CASSFDENTEAFF.

This rearrangement joins TRBV6-5 to TRBJ2-3; 10 nucleotides align to TRBD1. Unmatched junction bases numbered 5, after V lost 2 bases and J lost 3 bases. There are 16 residues in the CDR3. In germline, CDR1 is MNHEY, CDR2 SVGAGI. CDR3 coding DNA: TGTGCCAGCAGTTACACGGGACAGGGGAAGACAGATACGCAGTATTTT. Its protein is CASSYTGQGKTDTQYF.

This clonotype was seen a handful of times. The chain links TRBV18 to TRBJ1-5; 11 positions agree with TRBD1. The CDR3 consists of 15 residues. V lost 3 bases and J lost 7; bases outside the gene matches: 5. Germline CDR1 is KGHSH and CDR2 is LQKENI. The CDR3 here is CASSPGQGARQPQHF. The CDR3 DNA reads as TGTGCCAGCTCACCTGGACAGGGGGCTAGGCAGCCCCAGCATTTT.